The 13 T cell receptor beta chains below were found in one sample sequenced in a study of blood T cells in healthy people across ages. Sample-barcoded 5' priming and a J-beta primer mix drove a second PCR of about 6 to 12 cycles. Via MiXCR, TCRdb re-called the 5' RACE reads, giving one row per CDR3 protein. The sample lists almost 1 million distinct CDR3 sequences, roughly half occurring once. The sequenced sample was blood. The receptor set was obtained from a woman aged 60-75 years in good health.

CDR3 nucleotide sequence: TGCAGTGCTAGTCAAAGGGGGCATCGCAATCAGCCCCAGCATTTT. Its protein product is CSASQRGHRNQPQHF. V and J are TRBV20-1 and TRBJ1-5; 7 bases map to TRBD1. Losses at the gene ends were 3 bases for V and 2 bases for J; bases not matched to a gene: 7. This CDR3 has 15 residues. Germline values: CDR1 DFQATT, CDR2 SNEGSKA (reference sequence).

J is TRBJ2-2 and V is TRBV3-1; D remains ambiguous. The V and J ends lost 2 bases and 3 bases respectively, with 13 bases between them. Germline assignment: CDR1 LGHDT and CDR2 YNNKEL (reference sequence). The CDR3 has 16 amino acids. The CDR3 sequence is CASSQFRGSDTGELFF. The CDR3 region has the DNA TGTGCCAGCAGCCAATTCCGTGGTTCGGACACCGGGGAGCTGTTTTTT.

This chain connects TRBV28 to TRBJ2-5; the match to TRBD2 covers 7 bases. This CDR3 contains 14 residues. CDR1 and CDR2 (germline): MDHEN, SYDVKM. Trimming at V came to 7 bases and at J to 10 bases, leaving 15 bases not matched to a gene. CDR3 protein: CASKNWREMSGQYF. The CDR3 DNA reads as TGTGCCAGCAAGAATTGGCGGGAGATGTCGGGCCAGTACTTC.

The chain joins TRBV6-5 to TRBJ2-1, with D perhaps matching TRBD2 (7 bases). Germline V gene lookup returns CDR1 MNHEY and CDR2 SVGAGI. This CDR3 spans 13 amino acids. The germline V and J ends were trimmed by 11 bases and 7 bases, with 18 bases remaining between them. CDR3 sequence: CASSSGGGNEQFF. For the CDR3, the DNA is TGTGCCTCCTCTAGCGGAGGGGGGAATGAGCAGTTCTTC.

This chain connects TRBV7-2 to TRBJ2-3; TRBD2 matches 9 bases. Germline trimming cut 5 bases from V and 1 base from J; bases unmatched to any gene: 16. The CDR3 has 19 amino acids. CDR1 is SGHTA and CDR2 is FQGNSA in the germline V gene. CDR3 in DNA: TGTGCCAGCAGCCCGAGGTTGGGCGGGAGGGGTTTAGGCACAGATACGCAGTATTTT. The encoded protein is CASSPRLGGRGLGTDTQYF.

V usage is TRBV4-2 and J usage is TRBJ1-1, with no clear D. Trimming left V 4 bases short and J 1 base short, with 7 bases between. The CDR3 covers 13 residues. Germline CDR1 reads LGHNA; CDR2 reads YNFKEQ. CDR3 sequence reads: CASSPRKNTEAFF. In DNA, the CDR3 is TGTGCCAGCAGCCCCCGGAAGAACACTGAAGCTTTCTTT.

The chain couples TRBV20-1 to TRBJ1-6, with a weak D call TRBD1 (6 bases). This CDR3 contains 14 residues. The V gene lost 6 bases and the J gene lost 10 bases, with 19 bases spanning the gap. Germline CDR1 DFQATT, CDR2 SNEGSKA (reference sequence). The CDR3 DNA reads TGCAGTGCCCAGAAACAGGGATTAGGATCACCCCTCCACTTT. Protein: CSAQKQGLGSPLHF.

The V call is TRBV12-3 or TRBV12-4, the J call TRBJ2-3; 8 positions agree with TRBD2. There are 14 residues in the CDR3. The ends lost 2 bases at V and 6 bases at J; junction bases unmatched: 4. The DNA of the CDR3 is TGTGCCAGCAGTTTAAGCGGGAGAAAGGATACGCAGTATTTT. Protein product: CASSLSGRKDTQYF.

CDR3: CASSLRQGTPSYEQYF. The DNA of the CDR3 is TGTGCCAGCAGCCTACGACAGGGTACCCCCTCCTACGAGCAGTACTTC. The V and J genes are TRBV5-5 and TRBJ2-7; 7 positions agree with TRBD1. Germline V gives CDR1 SGHKS, CDR2 YYEKEE (reference sequence). V was pared by 4 bases and J by 0 bases, with 10 bases of the junction left unmatched. There are 16 residues in the CDR3.

J is TRBJ2-5 and V is TRBV3-1; D is unclear. Germline V CDR1 and CDR2: LGHDT, YNNKEL (reference sequence). V lost 1 base, J lost 1 base, and 10 bases lay in between. The CDR3 is 15 residues long. DNA for the CDR3: TGTGCCAGCAGCCAAGGAACCCAAGCCCAAGAGACCCAGTACTTC. As protein: CASSQGTQAQETQYF.

This clonotype was detected a few times. V is TRBV27 and J is TRBJ2-7; D not resolved. The V gene lost 6 bases and the J gene lost 0 bases, with 9 bases spanning the gap. Germline V gene lookup returns CDR1 MNHEY and CDR2 SMNVEV (reference sequence). This CDR3 contains 13 residues. CDR3: CASSRRNSYEQYF. In nucleotides, the CDR3 is TGTGCCAGCAGCCGCCGGAACTCCTACGAGCAGTACTTC.

Ten or more counts support this clonotype. This chain joins TRBV3-1 and TRBJ2-3; D may be TRBD2 (6 bases). The CDR3 runs to 18 residues. Germline CDR1 is LGHDT and CDR2 is YNNKEL (reference sequence). Trimming stripped 3 bases from V and 4 bases from J, with 23 bases between. CDR3 sequence reads: CASSHLPGLRGGADTQYF. In DNA, the CDR3 is TGTGCCAGCAGCCACTTACCGGGACTCCGGGGTGGGGCAGATACGCAGTATTTT.

Remarks on this clonotype: One junction end does not reproduce the germline sequence, and a read error may be involved. The V call is TRBV15, the J call TRBJ1-1; tentative D call: TRBD1 (6 bases). CDR3 length: 15 amino acids. Germline V CDR1 and CDR2: LNHNV, YYDKDF (reference sequence). The CDR3 loop reads CAASRPTGLNTEAFF. The CDR3 nucleotides read TGTGCCGCCAGCAGACCGACAGGACTGAACACTGAAGCTTTCTTT.